These 12 T cell receptor beta chains were sequenced from one sample in a study of T-cell reconstitution after alpha-beta-depleted transplantation in children. Unique molecular identifiers were incorporated when the TCRbeta library was constructed. TCRdb used MiXCR to reprocess the PCR reads, holding one entry per CDR3 protein. This table holds just over 350,000 distinct CDR3 sequences, 10% to 15% found once. The sequenced sample was PBMCs, obtained from the stem cell graft. Receptors originate from a human donor who donated a stem cell graft to a child with Fanconi anemia.

The chain is built from TRBV15 and TRBJ2-5, with D unresolved. The germline V gene encodes CDR1 LNHNV and CDR2 YYDKDF (reference sequence). Trimming removed 0 bases at V and 1 base at J, with 6 bases between. The CDR3 has 14 residues. In DNA form, the CDR3 reads TGTGCCACCAGCAGAGACCGTTCCCAAGAGACCCAGTACTTC. This translates into CATSRDRSQETQYF.

This clonotype was observed many times. The rearrangement joins TRBV7-9 to TRBJ1-2; the D gene is possibly TRBD1 (5 bases). V shed 1 base and J shed 4 bases, with 7 bases lying between them. Germline V gene data show CDR1 as SEHNR and CDR2 as FQNEAQ (reference sequence). This CDR3 is built from 13 residues. CDR3 amino acids: CASSLGTTYGYTF. The CDR3 DNA reads TGTGCCAGCAGCTTAGGGACAACCTATGGCTACACCTTC. The whole variable domain, remainder taken from reference TRBV7-9 and TRBJ1-2, is DTGVSQNPRHKITKRGQNVTFRCDPISEHNRLYWYRQTLGQGPEFLTYFQNEAQLEKSRLLSDRFSAERPKGSFSTLEIQRTEQGDSAMYLCASSLGTTYGYTFGSGTRLTVV.

This clonotype occurred a few times. J is TRBJ1-1 and V is TRBV14; tentative D call: TRBD1 (5 bases). Trimming cost V 4 bases and J 4 bases, with 10 bases left between them. This CDR3 has 13 amino acids. Per germline, CDR1 SGHDN and CDR2 FVKESK. For the CDR3, the DNA is TGTGCCAGCAGCCGAAACCAGGGCACTGAAGCTTTCTTT. Translation gives CASSRNQGTEAFF.

The V and J genes are TRBV29-1 and TRBJ2-5; maybe TRBD2 (7 bases). CDR3 size: 15 residues. Trimming left V 4 bases short and J 1 base short, with 16 bases between. The germline gives CDR1 SQVTM, CDR2 ANQGSEA. The CDR3 protein is CSVVGGSGLQETQYF. CDR3 nucleotides: TGCAGCGTTGTAGGGGGTAGCGGGCTCCAAGAGACCCAGTACTTC.

This clonotype came up a few times. The chain links TRBV4-3 to TRBJ2-1; 8 nucleotides line up with TRBD2. Trimming cost V 0 bases and J 3 bases; bases outside gene matches: 13. Germline lookup yields CDR1 LGHNA and CDR2 YSLEER. The CDR3 is 19 amino acids. The CDR3 sequence is CASSQDLGASGRYYNEQFF. CDR3 coding DNA: TGCGCCAGCAGCCAAGATCTCGGCGCTAGCGGGCGATACTACAATGAGCAGTTCTTC.

In this sample, this clonotype turned up a few times. The chain uses TRBV11-3 and TRBJ2-7, with a weak D call TRBD2 (6 bases). The CDR3 sequence is 12 residues long. Germline CDR1 reads SGHNT; CDR2 reads YENEEA. The V end was cut by 5 bases, the J end by 5 bases, with 10 bases between. The CDR3 loop reads CASSPGTDEQYF. For the CDR3, the DNA is TGTGCCAGCAGCCCCGGGACTGACGAGCAGTACTTC.

The rearrangement uses TRBV5-1 and TRBJ1-4; D ambiguous. This CDR3 has 15 amino acids. Germline V lookup: CDR1 SGHRS, CDR2 YFSETQ. The germline V and J ends were trimmed by 3 bases and 8 bases, with 17 bases remaining between them. CDR3: CASSSAGAGGEKLFF. The CDR3 DNA follows: TGCGCCAGCAGCTCGGCGGGCGCCGGAGGGGAAAAACTGTTTTTT.

This clonotype has ten or more counts. The rearrangement joins TRBV7-9 to TRBJ2-1; TRBD2 matches at 8 bases. The CDR3 runs 14 residues. Germline values: CDR1 SEHNR, CDR2 FQNEAQ (reference sequence). V dropped 4 bases and J dropped 5; count of bases not matched to a gene: 4. CDR3: CASSSSGPDNEQFF. The CDR3 DNA reads TGTGCCAGCAGCTCTAGCGGGCCTGACAATGAGCAGTTCTTC.

This clonotype was observed a handful of times. V gene TRBV14 combines with J gene TRBJ2-3, with D tentatively TRBD2 (5 bases). Trimming took off 5 bases at V and 0 bases at J, with 9 bases between the two ends. The CDR3 loop spans 14 amino acids. Germline loops: CDR1 SGHDN, CDR2 FVKESK. The CDR3 sequence: CASSKDWSTDTQYF. As DNA, the CDR3 is TGTGCCAGCAGCAAGGACTGGAGCACAGATACGCAGTATTTT.

The chain combines TRBV29-1 with TRBJ2-1; D is uncertain. The length of the CDR3 is 12 residues. Trimming took off 1 base at V and 7 bases at J, with 8 bases between the two ends. The germline V gene has CDR1 SQVTM and CDR2 ANQGSEA. DNA of the CDR3: TGCAGCGTTGAAGTCCAAGGGAATGAGCAGTTCTTC. It is translated as CSVEVQGNEQFF.

V and J are TRBV5-6 and TRBJ2-5; D remains unclear. This CDR3 contains 17 residues. CDR1 and CDR2 from the germline V gene are SGHDT and YYEEEE. Trimming pared 1 base from V and 5 bases from J, leaving 21 bases between. The DNA for the CDR3 is TGTGCCAGCAGCTTGTCATCAAGTCCGGGTATGGCGGAGACCCAGTACTTC. The encoded protein is CASSLSSSPGMAETQYF.

This clonotype turned up a few times. This chain connects TRBV2 to TRBJ2-3, with D hard to call. The germline V gene encodes CDR1 SNHLY and CDR2 FYNNEI. The CDR3 has 14 amino acids. The ends were cut back, 7 bases at V and 1 base at J, with 12 bases in the middle. CDR3 protein: CASNYQPGTDTQYF. CDR3 nucleotides: TGTGCCAGCAATTATCAGCCCGGCACAGATACGCAGTATTTT. The full variable domain, with the rest looked up from reference TRBV2 and TRBJ2-3, is EPEVTQTPSHQVTQMGQEVILRCVPISNHLYFYWYRQILGQKVEFLVSFYNNEISEKSEIFDDQFSVERPDGSNFTLKIRSTKLEDSAMYFCASNYQPGTDTQYFGPGTRLTVL.